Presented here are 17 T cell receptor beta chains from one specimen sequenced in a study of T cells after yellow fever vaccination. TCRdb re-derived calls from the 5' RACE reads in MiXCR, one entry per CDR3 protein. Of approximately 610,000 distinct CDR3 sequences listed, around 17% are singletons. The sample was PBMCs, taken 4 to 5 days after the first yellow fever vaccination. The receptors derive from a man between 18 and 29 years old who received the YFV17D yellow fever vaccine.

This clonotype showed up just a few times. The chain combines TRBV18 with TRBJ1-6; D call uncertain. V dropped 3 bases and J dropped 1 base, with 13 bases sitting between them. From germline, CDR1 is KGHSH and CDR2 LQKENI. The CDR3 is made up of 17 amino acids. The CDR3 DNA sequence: TGTGCCAGCTCACCGCAACAGAGTGGGTCCTATAATTCACCCCTCCACTTT. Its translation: CASSPQQSGSYNSPLHF.

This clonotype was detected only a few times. CDR3 amino acids: CASSLRTGDKLFF. For the CDR3, the DNA is TGTGCCAGCAGCTTAAGGACAGGGGATAAACTGTTTTTT. The chain recombines TRBV7-2 with TRBJ1-4; 9 nucleotides align to TRBD1. Germline lookup yields CDR1 SGHTA and CDR2 FQGNSA. J was trimmed by 11 bases and V by 2 bases; bases with no gene match: 3. The CDR3 sequence is 13 residues long.

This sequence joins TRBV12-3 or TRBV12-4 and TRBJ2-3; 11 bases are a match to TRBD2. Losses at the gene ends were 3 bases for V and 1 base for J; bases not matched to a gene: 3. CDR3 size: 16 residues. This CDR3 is CASSLLAGGRTDTQYF. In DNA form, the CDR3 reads TGTGCCAGCAGTTTGTTAGCGGGGGGGCGCACAGATACGCAGTATTTT.

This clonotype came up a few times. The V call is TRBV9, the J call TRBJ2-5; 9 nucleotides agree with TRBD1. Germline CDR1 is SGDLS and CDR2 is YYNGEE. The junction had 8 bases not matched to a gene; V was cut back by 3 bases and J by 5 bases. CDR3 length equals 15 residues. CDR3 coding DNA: TGTGCCAGCAGCGAGGACAGGGGATTGGGCGAGACCCAGTACTTC. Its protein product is CASSEDRGLGETQYF.

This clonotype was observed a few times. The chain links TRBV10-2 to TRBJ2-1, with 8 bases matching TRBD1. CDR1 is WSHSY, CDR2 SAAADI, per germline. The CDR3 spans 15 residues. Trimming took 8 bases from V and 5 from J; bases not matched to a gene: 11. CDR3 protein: CASWGTGLYDNEQFF. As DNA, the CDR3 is TGCGCCAGCTGGGGGACAGGTCTCTACGACAATGAGCAGTTCTTC.

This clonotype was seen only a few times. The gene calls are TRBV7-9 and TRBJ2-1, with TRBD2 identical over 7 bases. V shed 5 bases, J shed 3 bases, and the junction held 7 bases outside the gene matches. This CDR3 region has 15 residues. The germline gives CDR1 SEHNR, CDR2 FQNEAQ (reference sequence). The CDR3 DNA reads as TGTGCCAGCAGCCCCCGGACTAGTCGCTACAATGAGCAGTTCTTC. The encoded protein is CASSPRTSRYNEQFF.

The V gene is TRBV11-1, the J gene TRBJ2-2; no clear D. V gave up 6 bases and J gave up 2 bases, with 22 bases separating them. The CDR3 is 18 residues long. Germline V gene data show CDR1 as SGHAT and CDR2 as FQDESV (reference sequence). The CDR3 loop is CASSSRRHSDVNTGELFF. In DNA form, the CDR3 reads TGTGCCAGCAGTTCCCGTCGACACTCCGATGTCAACACCGGGGAGCTGTTTTTT.

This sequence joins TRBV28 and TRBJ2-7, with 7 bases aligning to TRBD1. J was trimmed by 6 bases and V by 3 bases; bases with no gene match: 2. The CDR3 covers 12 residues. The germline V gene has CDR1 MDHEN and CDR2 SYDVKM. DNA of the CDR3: TGTGCCAGCAGTTTGACAGGGCTCGAGCAGTACGTC. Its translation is CASSLTGLEQYV.

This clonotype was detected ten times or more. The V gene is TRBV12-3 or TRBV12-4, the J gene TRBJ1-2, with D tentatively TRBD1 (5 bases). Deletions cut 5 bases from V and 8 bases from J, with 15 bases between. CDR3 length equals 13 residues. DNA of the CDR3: TGTGCCAGCAGTCCGCCGACAGTCAGCGGCTACACCTTC. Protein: CASSPPTVSGYTF.

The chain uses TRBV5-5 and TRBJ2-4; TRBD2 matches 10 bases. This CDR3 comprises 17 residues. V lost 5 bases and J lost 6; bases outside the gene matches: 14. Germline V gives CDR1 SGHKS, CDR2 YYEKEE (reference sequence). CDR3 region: CASRSIASGGAGNIQYF. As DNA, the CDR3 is TGTGCCAGCAGGTCGATCGCAAGCGGGGGGGCGGGAAACATTCAGTACTTC. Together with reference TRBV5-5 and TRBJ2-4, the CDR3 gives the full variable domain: DAGVTQSPTHLIKTRGQQVTLRCSPISGHKSVSWYQQVLGQGPQFIFQYYEKEERGRGNFPDRFSARQFPNYSSELNVNALLLGDSALYLCASRSIASGGAGNIQYFGAGTRLSVL.

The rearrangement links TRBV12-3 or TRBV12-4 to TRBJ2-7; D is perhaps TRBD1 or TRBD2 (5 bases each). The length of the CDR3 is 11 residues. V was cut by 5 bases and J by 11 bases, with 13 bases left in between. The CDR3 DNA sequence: TGTGCCAGCAGTACGGGGCCGTTTAAGTACTTC. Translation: CASSTGPFKYF.

The CDR3 bases are TGTGCCATCAGTGAGACCCTAGCGGGGGCGTTCTGGACCTACGAGCAGTACTTC. This translates into CAISETLAGAFWTYEQYF. V is TRBV10-3 and J is TRBJ2-7, with TRBD2 identical over 10 bases. V gave up 2 bases and J gave up 2 bases; unmatched junction bases: 12. Germline CDR1 is ENHRY and CDR2 is SYGVKD. The CDR3 is made up of 18 amino acids.

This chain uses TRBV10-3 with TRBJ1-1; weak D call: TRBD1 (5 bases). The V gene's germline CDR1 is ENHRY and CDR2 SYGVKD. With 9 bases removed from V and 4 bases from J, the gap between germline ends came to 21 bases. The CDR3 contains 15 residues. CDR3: CAMTRDLNWGTEAFF. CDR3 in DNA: TGTGCCATGACCCGGGACTTAAATTGGGGCACTGAAGCTTTCTTT.

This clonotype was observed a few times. As DNA, the CDR3 is TGTGCCAGTAGTAATGATTTTGAAGCTTTCTTT. Translated: CASSNDFEAFF. The rearrangement uses TRBV19 and TRBJ1-1; D unresolved. CDR1 is LNHDA, CDR2 SQIVND, per germline (reference sequence). With 4 bases removed from V and 7 bases from J, the gap between germline ends came to 7 bases. The CDR3 has 11 residues. Looking up the rest from reference TRBV19 and TRBJ1-1 gives the full variable domain: DGGITQSPKYLFRKEGQNVTLSCEQNLNHDAMYWYRQDPGQGLRLIYYSQIVNDFQKGDIAEGYSVSREKKESFPLTVTSAQKNPTAFYLCASSNDFEAFFGQGTRLTVV.

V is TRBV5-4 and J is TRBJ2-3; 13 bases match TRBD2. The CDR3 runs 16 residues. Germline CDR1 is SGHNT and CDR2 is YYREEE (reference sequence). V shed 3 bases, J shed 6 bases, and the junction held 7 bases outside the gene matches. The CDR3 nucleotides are TGTGCCAGCAGCTCAGGACTAGCGGGGGAGTTGGATACGCAGTATTTT. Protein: CASSSGLAGELDTQYF. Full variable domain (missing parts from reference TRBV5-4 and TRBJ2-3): ETGVTQSPTHLIKTRGQQVTLRCSSQSGHNTVSWYQQALGQGPQFIFQYYREEENGRGNFPPRFSGLQFPNYSSELNVNALELDDSALYLCASSSGLAGELDTQYFGPGTRLTVL.

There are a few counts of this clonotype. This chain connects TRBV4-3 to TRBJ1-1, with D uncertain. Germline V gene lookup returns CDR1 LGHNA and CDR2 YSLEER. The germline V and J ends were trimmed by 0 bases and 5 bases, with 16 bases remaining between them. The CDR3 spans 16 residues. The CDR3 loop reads CASSQEARGGRTEAFF. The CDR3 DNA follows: TGCGCCAGCAGCCAAGAGGCACGTGGCGGGAGAACTGAAGCTTTCTTT.

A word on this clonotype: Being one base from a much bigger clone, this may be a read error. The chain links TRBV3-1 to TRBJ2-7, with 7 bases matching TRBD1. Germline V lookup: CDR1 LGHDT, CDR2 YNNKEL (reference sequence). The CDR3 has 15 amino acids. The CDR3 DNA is TGTGCCAACAGCCCAAAGACAGGGTGGTCCTACGAGCAGTACTTC. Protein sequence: CANSPKTGWSYEQYF.